Listed below are T cell receptor beta chains from one sample, sequenced in a study of cytomegalovirus exposure and HLA in healthy donors. Data came from immunoSEQ multiplex PCR; TCRdb stores just in-frame clones and leaves some out. The table records roughly 70,000 clones, around 77% of them present only once. The sample consisted of PBMCs. The receptors were sampled from a man between 45 and 60 years old in good health and CMV-seronegative. CDR3s include the opening cysteine and the closing phenylalanine or tryptophan. Each record gives: clone size, D gene, J gene, V gene, CDR3 protein, CDR3 DNA. A D gene is named only where the DNA matches it firmly. Clone size appears in some rows only: once, few, many, or a class for an expanded clone.

clone_size: .; d_call: .; j_call: TRBJ2-2; v_call: TRBV9; cdr3_aa: CASTLGAVNTGELFF; cdr3_nt: TGTGCCAGCACCCTGGGGGCGGTGAACACCGGGGAGCTGTTTTTT
clone_size: .; d_call: .; j_call: TRBJ2-5; v_call: TRBV25-1; cdr3_aa: CASSERLETQYF; cdr3_nt: TGTGCCAGCAGTGAACGGTTGGAGACCCAGTACTTC
clone_size: .; d_call: TRBD2; j_call: TRBJ2-5; v_call: TRBV7-9; cdr3_aa: CASSRRTSGSQETQYF; cdr3_nt: TGTGCCAGCAGCCGCCGGACTAGCGGGTCCCAAGAGACCCAGTACTTC
clone_size: .; d_call: .; j_call: TRBJ2-7; v_call: TRBV30; cdr3_aa: CAWIAKEHTYEQYF; cdr3_nt: TGTGCCTGGATCGCTAAAGAGCATACCTACGAGCAGTACTTC
clone_size: few; d_call: .; j_call: TRBJ1-1; v_call: TRBV11-3; cdr3_aa: CASSLTGNTEAFF; cdr3_nt: TGTGCCAGCAGCCTTACAGGAAACACTGAAGCTTTCTTT
clone_size: .; d_call: .; j_call: TRBJ2-3; v_call: TRBV19; cdr3_aa: CASSILAGARGDTQYF; cdr3_nt: TGTGCCAGTAGTATTCTGGCGGGGGCTAGGGGAGATACGCAGTATTTT
clone_size: .; d_call: TRBD1; j_call: TRBJ1-2; v_call: TRBV19; cdr3_aa: CASSSRDRSAYGYTF; cdr3_nt: TGTGCCAGTAGTTCAAGGGACAGGAGCGCCTATGGCTACACCTTC
clone_size: .; d_call: TRBD2; j_call: TRBJ2-7; v_call: TRBV6-6; cdr3_aa: CASRVGTSGVYEQYF; cdr3_nt: TGTGCCAGCAGGGTAGGGACTAGCGGGGTCTACGAGCAGTACTTC
clone_size: .; d_call: TRBD1; j_call: TRBJ1-6; v_call: TRBV12-5; cdr3_aa: CASGSLAGGYRSPLHF; cdr3_nt: TGTGCTAGTGGTTCTTTGGCAGGGGGCTATCGATCACCCCTCCACTTT
clone_size: .; d_call: TRBD1; j_call: TRBJ2-3; v_call: TRBV27; cdr3_aa: CASSWTGRSTDTQYF; cdr3_nt: TGTGCCAGCAGTTGGACAGGGAGGTCGACAGATACGCAGTATTTT
clone_size: .; d_call: .; j_call: TRBJ1-2; v_call: TRBV7-9; cdr3_aa: CASSAQGGIDGYTF; cdr3_nt: TGTGCCAGCAGCGCGCAAGGGGGAATCGATGGCTACACCTTC
clone_size: .; d_call: TRBD1; j_call: TRBJ2-6; v_call: TRBV30; cdr3_aa: CAGDRGLGGANVLTF; cdr3_nt: TGTGCCGGGGACAGGGGGCTCGGCGGGGCCAACGTCCTGACTTTC
clone_size: .; d_call: .; j_call: TRBJ2-7; v_call: TRBV9; cdr3_aa: CASSVGGWGGEQYF; cdr3_nt: TGTGCCAGCAGCGTAGGGGGGTGGGGAGGCGAGCAGTACTTC
clone_size: once; d_call: TRBD1; j_call: TRBJ1-1; v_call: TRBV7-9; cdr3_aa: CASSSQGDITEAFF; cdr3_nt: TGTGCCAGCAGCTCGCAGGGGGATATCACTGAAGCTTTCTTT
clone_size: .; d_call: TRBD2; j_call: TRBJ2-7; v_call: TRBV14; cdr3_aa: CASSQPGTSRGEQYF; cdr3_nt: TGTGCCAGCAGCCAACCCGGGACTAGCCGCGGCGAGCAGTACTTC
clone_size: .; d_call: .; j_call: TRBJ1-5; v_call: TRBV6-1; cdr3_aa: CASSVHYSNQPQHF; cdr3_nt: TGTGCCAGCAGTGTACATTATAGCAATCAGCCCCAGCATTTT
clone_size: .; d_call: TRBD1; j_call: TRBJ2-7; v_call: TRBV28; cdr3_aa: CASSWEPGQVSF; cdr3_nt: TGTGCCAGCAGCTGGGAGCCGGGACAGGTTTCTTTC
clone_size: .; d_call: TRBD1; j_call: TRBJ2-1; v_call: TRBV5-1; cdr3_aa: CASAPDRVMGNEQFF; cdr3_nt: TGCGCCAGCGCCCCAGACAGGGTAATGGGCAATGAGCAGTTCTTC
clone_size: .; d_call: .; j_call: TRBJ1-2; v_call: TRBV7-5; cdr3_aa: CARSSQGGYTF; cdr3_nt: TGTGCCAGAAGCAGCCAGGGTGGCTACACCTTC
clone_size: .; d_call: TRBD1; j_call: TRBJ1-1; v_call: TRBV30; cdr3_aa: CAWSVRTGTEAFF; cdr3_nt: TGTGCCTGGAGTGTACGGACAGGCACTGAAGCTTTCTTT
clone_size: .; d_call: TRBD1; j_call: TRBJ1-3; v_call: TRBV5-1; cdr3_aa: CASSHGQGFTGNTIYF; cdr3_nt: TGCGCCAGCAGCCATGGACAGGGGTTTACAGGAAACACCATATATTTT
clone_size: .; d_call: TRBD2; j_call: TRBJ2-1; v_call: TRBV2; cdr3_aa: CASRTSGAYNEQFF; cdr3_nt: TGTGCCAGCCGAACTAGCGGGGCCTACAATGAGCAGTTCTTC
clone_size: few; d_call: TRBD1; j_call: TRBJ2-7; v_call: TRBV4-1; cdr3_aa: CASSPRQGSYEQYF; cdr3_nt: TGCGCCAGCAGCCCCAGACAGGGTTCCTACGAGCAGTACTTC
clone_size: .; d_call: TRBD1; j_call: TRBJ1-1; v_call: TRBV19; cdr3_aa: CASSPTGGPNTEAFF; cdr3_nt: TGTGCCAGTAGTCCCACAGGGGGTCCGAACACTGAAGCTTTCTTT
clone_size: .; d_call: .; j_call: TRBJ2-2; v_call: TRBV30; cdr3_aa: CAWSVTGSGELFF; cdr3_nt: TGTGCCTGGAGTGTAACGGGATCCGGGGAGCTGTTTTTT
clone_size: .; d_call: .; j_call: TRBJ1-1; v_call: TRBV9; cdr3_aa: CASSVAPGTEAFF; cdr3_nt: TGTGCCAGCAGCGTAGCTCCAGGGACTGAAGCTTTCTTT
clone_size: once; d_call: .; j_call: TRBJ1-6; v_call: TRBV7-9; cdr3_aa: CASSLVGANNSPLHF; cdr3_nt: TGTGCCAGCAGCTTAGTTGGGGCTAATAATTCACCCCTCCACTTT
clone_size: .; d_call: TRBD1; j_call: TRBJ2-3; v_call: TRBV6-5; cdr3_aa: CASSRSGGMADTQYF; cdr3_nt: TGTGCCAGCAGCCGATCAGGGGGCATGGCAGATACGCAGTATTTT
clone_size: .; d_call: TRBD2; j_call: TRBJ2-1; v_call: TRBV7-8; cdr3_aa: CASSLGLDSYNEQFF; cdr3_nt: TGTGCCAGCAGCCTGGGACTAGACTCCTACAATGAGCAGTTCTTC
clone_size: .; d_call: TRBD1; j_call: TRBJ1-2; v_call: TRBV7-6; cdr3_aa: CASSPRTGSPGGYTF; cdr3_nt: TGTGCCAGCAGCCCCCGGACAGGGTCCCCGGGAGGCTACACCTTC
clone_size: .; d_call: .; j_call: TRBJ1-2; v_call: TRBV2; cdr3_aa: CASRFPEGYGYTF; cdr3_nt: TGTGCCAGCAGGTTCCCAGAGGGCTATGGCTACACCTTC
clone_size: .; d_call: .; j_call: TRBJ1-5; v_call: TRBV6-1; cdr3_aa: CASSGARPGGGSNQPQHF; cdr3_nt: TGTGCCAGCAGTGGAGCCCGCCCGGGGGGCGGGAGCAATCAGCCCCAGCATTTT
clone_size: few; d_call: TRBD1; j_call: TRBJ2-7; v_call: TRBV2; cdr3_aa: CASKDRGNEQYF; cdr3_nt: TGTGCCAGCAAGGACAGGGGGAACGAGCAGTACTTC
clone_size: .; d_call: TRBD1; j_call: TRBJ1-5; v_call: TRBV2; cdr3_aa: CASSSGTVSTGNQPQHF; cdr3_nt: TGTGCCAGCAGTTCCGGGACAGTCAGTACGGGCAATCAGCCCCAGCATTTT
clone_size: .; d_call: .; j_call: TRBJ1-5; v_call: TRBV30; cdr3_aa: CAWSGHQTFQPQHF; cdr3_nt: TGTGCCTGGAGTGGGCACCAGACTTTTCAGCCCCAGCATTTT
clone_size: .; d_call: .; j_call: TRBJ2-3; v_call: TRBV6-4; cdr3_aa: CASSARIEGTQYF; cdr3_nt: TGTGCCAGCAGTGCCCGGATAGAGGGAACGCAGTATTTT
clone_size: .; d_call: TRBD2; j_call: TRBJ2-7; v_call: TRBV10-3; cdr3_aa: CAISESLAGEGYEQYF; cdr3_nt: TGTGCCATCAGTGAGTCACTAGCGGGAGAGGGCTACGAGCAGTACTTC
clone_size: .; d_call: .; j_call: TRBJ2-1; v_call: TRBV5-1; cdr3_aa: CASSLQGTSYNEQFF; cdr3_nt: TGCGCCAGCAGCTTGCAGGGGACCTCCTACAATGAGCAGTTCTTC
clone_size: .; d_call: .; j_call: TRBJ2-1; v_call: TRBV25-1; cdr3_aa: CASSTTGYRFF; cdr3_nt: TGTGCCAGCAGTACTACAGGGTACCGGTTCTTC
clone_size: .; d_call: TRBD1; j_call: TRBJ1-2; v_call: TRBV5-1; cdr3_aa: CASSPRQGDGYTF; cdr3_nt: TGCGCCAGCAGCCCAAGACAGGGGGATGGCTACACCTTC
clone_size: .; d_call: TRBD1; j_call: TRBJ1-2; v_call: TRBV6-6; cdr3_aa: CASRNSGTEYGYTF; cdr3_nt: TGTGCCAGCAGGAACTCCGGGACAGAATATGGCTACACCTTC